This T cell receptor beta chain emerged from a study of cytomegalovirus exposure and HLA in healthy donors. Study information: The study placed approximately 78% of its approximately 360 genotyped donors in the Caucasian-associated ancestry cluster. Findings and limits, study-wide: In terms of immune exposure information, only CMV serostatus was available.

There are a few counts of this clone. Its antigen is unidentified. 60 Vbeta and 13 Jbeta primers were used in PCR. TCRdb's table, derived via immunoSEQ multiplex PCR, lists solely in-frame clones and lacks some. In the table there are under 200,000 clones, 75% to 90% of which are singletons. The sequencing input was PBMCs. The sequence was collected from a human donor in good health.

The CDR3 DNA follows: TGTGCCAGCAGAAGGGACTTCCAAGAGACCCAGTACTTC. Amino acid sequence: CASRRDFQETQYF. This rearrangement joins TRBV7-2 to TRBJ2-5; possible D gene TRBD2, 6 bases. Trimming removed 6 bases from V and 1 base from J, with 9 bases in between. CDR3 length equals 13 residues. Germline lookup yields CDR1 SGHTA and CDR2 FQGNSA.